This T cell receptor (beta chain) stems from a study of read filtering for tumor transcriptome and immune sequencing. Study at large: Patients were approximately 18 male and about 15 female, mean age roughly 68 years, range 47 to 80.

This library used around 0.4 ug RNA and molecular barcoded adaptors spanning alpha/delta and beta/gamma chains. TCRdb re-called the reads with MiXCR, one entry per CDR3 protein. Among about 38,000 distinct CDR3 sequences listed, 11% to 15% were seen once. At the time of active disease, bone marrow was collected from every patient. This clonotype was seen a few times. Trimming stripped 8 bases from V and 4 bases from J, with 11 bases between. The CDR3 spans 12 residues. Germline V gene sequence: CDR1 SNHLY, CDR2 FYNNEI. This clonotype originated in a donor at least 40 years old with multiple myeloma. V and J are TRBV2 and TRBJ1-2; D is uncertain. The sequencing input was a population of CD138-negative cells sorted from bone marrow. This CDR3 is CASGPSLYGYTF. CDR3 sequence (DNA): TGTGCCAGCGGCCCATCCCTCTATGGCTACACCTTC.